Following are 4 T cell receptor beta chains from one sample sequenced in a study of blood T cells in healthy people across ages. Combining a sample-barcoded 5' primer with a J-beta primer mix, a second PCR ran for about 7 to 11 cycles. From the 5' RACE reads, TCRdb called clonotypes with MiXCR, one entry per CDR3 protein. The sample lists hundreds of thousands of distinct CDR3 sequences, 20% to 30% seen once, with 8.5% to 9.5% in the top ten. These same records also appear under a second study, on T cells of mothers and their children.

The sequenced sample consisted of blood. These receptors were taken from a boy between 10 and 17 years old in good health.

The chain has TRBV29-1 and TRBJ2-4; D is tentatively TRBD1 or TRBD2 (6 bases each). The CDR3 is 11 amino acids. With 7 bases removed from V and 7 bases from J, the gap between germline ends came to 11 bases. From germline, CDR1 is SQVTM and CDR2 ANQGSEA. The CDR3 protein is CSGGGLNIQYF. The CDR3 DNA reads as TGCAGCGGAGGGGGGCTGAACATTCAGTACTTC.

The gene calls are TRBV10-3 and TRBJ2-1, with 7 positions matching TRBD1. The end of the DNA aligns better with TRBJ2-7, so the J call may be wrong. The CDR3 runs to 15 residues. Germline values: CDR1 ENHRY, CDR2 SYGVKD. Here the CDR3 DNA reads TGTGCCATCAGTGACGAGGCAGGGGGAGCCTACGAGCAGTACTTC. It codes for CAISDEAGGAYEQYF.

The chain combines TRBV7-2 with TRBJ1-1, with D tentatively TRBD1 (5 bases). Trimming removed 2 bases from V and 7 bases from J, with 14 bases in between. Germline V gene lookup returns CDR1 SGHTA and CDR2 FQGNSA. This CDR3 contains 14 residues. CDR3 sequence (DNA): TGTGCCAGCAGCTTACGGGGGTCTAACGGTGAAGCTTTCTTT. Amino acid sequence: CASSLRGSNGEAFF.

In DNA form, the CDR3 reads TGTGCCAGTAGTATAGTCGGCACTAGCGGCTACAATGAGCAGTTCTTC. Translation gives CASSIVGTSGYNEQFF. The chain links TRBV19 to TRBJ2-5; 8 nucleotides align to TRBD2. The J call may be wrong; the DNA end is better matched by TRBJ2-1. CDR1 LNHDA and CDR2 SQIVND come from the germline V gene (reference sequence). CDR3 length equals 16 residues.